These 30 T cell receptor beta chains originate from one sample sequenced in a study of blood T cell repertoires in COVID-19. Using immunoSEQ multiplex PCR, the repertoire was profiled, and TCRdb retains in-frame clones only, with some absent. The data hold some 400,000 clones, with approximately 86% observed a single time. The sequencing sample was made of peripheral blood. These receptor sequences come from a human donor in a cohort sampled during active COVID-19.

The chain links TRBV10-3 to TRBJ2-3; 7 bases match TRBD1. This CDR3 has 17 residues. J lost 0 bases, V lost 5 bases, and 11 bases had no gene match. Germline values: CDR1 ENHRY, CDR2 SYGVKD. The CDR3 nucleotides read TGTGCCATCAGTAAAAACCGACAGGGCACTAGCACAGATACGCAGTATTTT. Translating gives CAISKNRQGTSTDTQYF.

This clone has a single count. V usage is TRBV5-1 and J usage is TRBJ2-1; D perhaps matches TRBD1 (5 bases). V was clipped by 3 bases and J by 0 bases, with 10 bases between them. This CDR3 contains 15 residues. Per germline, CDR1 SGHRS and CDR2 YFSETQ. This CDR3 is CASSSTGFSYNEQFF. CDR3 in DNA: TGCGCCAGCAGCTCCACAGGTTTCTCCTACAATGAGCAGTTCTTC. The entire variable domain, with the rest obtained from reference TRBV5-1 and TRBJ2-1, is as follows: KAGVTQTPRYLIKTRGQQVTLSCSPISGHRSVSWYQQTPGQGLQFLFEYFSETQRNKGNFPGRFSGRQFSNSRSEMNVSTLELGDSALYLCASSSTGFSYNEQFFGPGTRLTVL.

The chain uses TRBV27 and TRBJ1-4; 10 bases are shared with TRBD1. With V trimmed by 2 bases and J by 0 bases, 0 bases remained unmatched. CDR3 length equals 16 residues. Germline-derived CDR1 and CDR2 are MNHEY and SMNVEV (reference sequence). CDR3 coding DNA: TGTGCCAGCAGTTTAGGGACAGGGGCAACTAATGAAAAACTGTTTTTT. This gives the protein CASSLGTGATNEKLFF. Using reference TRBV27 and TRBJ1-4 for the parts outside the CDR3, the full variable domain is EAQVTQNPRYLITVTGKKLTVTCSQNMNHEYMSWYRQDPGLGLRQIYYSMNVEVTDKGDVPEGYKVSRKEKRNFPLILESPSPNQTSLYFCASSLGTGATNEKLFFGSGTQLSVL.

This chain uses TRBV23-1 with TRBJ1-2; D gene uncertain. TRBV23-1 is an ORF for which the function is uncertain. V gave up 3 bases and J gave up 3 bases, with 2 bases separating them. This CDR3 contains 11 residues. The CDR3 sequence is CASSHYYGYTF. CDR3 bases: TGCGCCAGCAGTCACTACTATGGCTACACCTTC.

The chain employs TRBV30 and TRBJ2-1; weak D call: TRBD2 (5 bases). CDR3 length: 16 residues. The V gene's germline CDR1 is GTSNPN and CDR2 SVGIG (reference sequence). The V end was cut by 4 bases, the J end by 7 bases, with 23 bases between. The CDR3 is CAWTAGLAWRRNEQFF. The CDR3 DNA reads as TGTGCCTGGACCGCGGGTTTGGCCTGGCGGAGGAATGAGCAGTTCTTC.

The chain is built from TRBV7-3 and TRBJ2-1; 7 bases line up with TRBD2. Trimming cost V 2 bases and J 3 bases; bases outside gene matches: 4. The CDR3 sequence is 15 residues long. Germline assignment: CDR1 SGHTA and CDR2 FQGTGA. The CDR3 DNA sequence: TGTGCCAGCAGCTTACAGGCTAGCGGCTACAATGAGCAGTTCTTC. Translated, it gives CASSLQASGYNEQFF. Based on the CDR3 plus reference TRBV7-3 and TRBJ2-1, the full variable domain is GAGVSQTPSNKVTEKGKYVELRCDPISGHTALYWYRQSLGQGPEFLIYFQGTGAADDSGLPNDRFFAVRPEGSVSTLKIQRTERGDSAVYLCASSLQASGYNEQFFGPGTRLTVL.

The chain links TRBV30 to TRBJ2-1; 9 bases are a match to TRBD1. The length of the CDR3 is 15 residues. CDR1 and CDR2 from the germline V gene are GTSNPN and SVGIG (reference sequence). V lost 4 bases, J lost 1 base, and 5 bases stayed unmatched. The CDR3 DNA reads as TGTGCCTGGACCACCGGGACAGGGTCCTACAATGAGCAGTTCTTC. Its protein product is CAWTTGTGSYNEQFF. Full variable domain (rest looked up from reference TRBV30 and TRBJ2-1): SQTIHQWPATLVQPVGSPLSLECTVEGTSNPNLYWYRQAAGRGLQLLFYSVGIGQISSEVPQNLSASRPQDRQFILSSKKLLLSDSGFYLCAWTTGTGSYNEQFFGPGTRLTVL.

This clone was counted only a few times. The chain joins TRBV27 to TRBJ1-2; D might be TRBD1 (5 bases). The CDR3 loop spans 16 amino acids. CDR1 and CDR2 from the germline V gene are MNHEY and SMNVEV (reference sequence). V was pared by 5 bases and J by 4 bases, with 20 bases between. The CDR3 nucleotides are TGTGCCAGCAGTCCACGTCCCGGGGACTCAATCTATGGCTACACCTTC. Encoded protein: CASSPRPGDSIYGYTF.

This chain connects TRBV5-1 to TRBJ2-2; maybe TRBD1 (5 bases). CDR3 length: 13 amino acids. The germline V gene has CDR1 SGHRS and CDR2 YFSETQ. The V end lost 2 bases, the J end lost 7 bases, and 9 bases lay between the germline ends. Written as DNA, the CDR3 is TGCGCCAGCAGCTTAGGGGTTGACGGGGAGCTGTTTTTT. Encoded protein: CASSLGVDGELFF.

The chain couples TRBV6-5 to TRBJ1-1, with TRBD1 matching over 8 bases. With 9 bases clipped from V and 4 bases from J, the junction kept 4 bases outside the gene matches. Germline V gene data show CDR1 as MNHEY and CDR2 as SVGAGI. The CDR3 sequence is 12 residues long. CDR3 bases: TGTGCCAGTCATACAGGGGGCACTGAAGCTTTCTTT. It is translated as CASHTGGTEAFF.

The V gene is TRBV7-2, the J gene TRBJ1-2; TRBD1 matches at 10 bases. Germline values: CDR1 SGHTA, CDR2 FQGNSA. V lost 5 bases to trimming and J lost 4 bases; unmatched junction nucleotides: 13. The CDR3 consists of 17 residues. The CDR3 spells CASSPLGQGERTYGYTF. The DNA for the CDR3 is TGTGCCAGCAGCCCCCTCGGACAGGGGGAAAGGACCTATGGCTACACCTTC.

The chain carries TRBV19 and TRBJ2-7; TRBD1 aligns across 9 bases. Germline CDR1 is LNHDA and CDR2 is SQIVND (reference sequence). V trimming: 3 bases; J trimming: 4 bases; junction bases outside the gene matches: 1. This CDR3 is 13 amino acids long. As DNA, the CDR3 is TGTGCCAGTAGTATGGGACAGGGATACGAGCAGTACTTC. Translation gives CASSMGQGYEQYF.

The genes are TRBV27 and TRBJ2-1; 11 bases line up with TRBD2. With 2 bases clipped from V and 8 bases from J, the junction kept 5 bases outside the gene matches. The CDR3 covers 15 residues. CDR1 is MNHEY, CDR2 SMNVEV, per germline (reference sequence). CDR3 nucleotide sequence: TGTGCCAGCAGTTTACAGACTAGCGGGGTCGATGAGCAGTTCTTC. It encodes CASSLQTSGVDEQFF.

As concerns this clone: Compared with germline, one end of the junction differs, possibly owing to a read error. The chain uses TRBV28 and TRBJ2-7, with TRBD1 as a possible D gene (7 bases). This CDR3 is built from 13 residues. Germline lookup yields CDR1 MDHEN and CDR2 SYDVKM. The CDR3 protein is CASSSPTDREVNF. The CDR3 DNA is TGTGCCAGCAGTTCCCCCACCGACAGGGAGGTAAACTTC.

The chain employs TRBV21-1 and TRBJ2-1; the D call in the table, TRBD2, was not verified against the DNA. TRBV21-1 is tagged as a pseudogene. The CDR3 length is 16 residues. CDR3 sequence: CASSPDYNLTNNEQFF. In nucleotides, the CDR3 is TGTGCCAGCAGCCCGGACTACAACCTGACCAACAATGAGCAGTTCTTC.

The J gene is TRBJ2-2, the V gene TRBV2, with TRBD2 identical over 8 bases. Germline CDR1 and CDR2: SNHLY and FYNNEI. The CDR3 contains 17 residues. The ends lost 6 bases at V and 6 bases at J; junction bases unmatched: 15. The CDR3 DNA reads TGTGCCAGCAGACCAAGACGAGGACTAGCTGCCCCCGGGGAGCTGTTTTTT. Translated: CASRPRRGLAAPGELFF.

V and J are TRBV6-6 and TRBJ1-2, with D uncertain. Germline V lookup: CDR1 MNHNY, CDR2 SVGAGI (reference sequence). The CDR3 is made up of 14 amino acids. Trimming shortened V by 7 bases and J by 6 bases, and 18 bases separated the two germline ends. The CDR3 bases are TGTGCCAGCACCCGATCACGCGGGGTAGATGGCTACACCTTC. Protein product: CASTRSRGVDGYTF.

This chain joins TRBV30 and TRBJ2-2, with 7 bases that match TRBD1. Germline CDR1 GTSNPN, CDR2 SVGIG (reference sequence). This CDR3 is built from 13 residues. CDR3 bases: TGTGCATATTCAGGGGGAAGTACCGGGGAGCTGTTTTTT. Residues: CAYSGGSTGELFF. Full variable domain (missing parts from reference TRBV30 and TRBJ2-2): SQTIHQWPATLVQPVGSPLSLECTVEGTSNPNLYWYRQAAGRGLQLLFYSVGIGQISSEVPQNLSASRPQDRQFILSSKKLLLSDSGFYLCAYSGGSTGELFFGEGSRLTVL.

This rearrangement joins TRBV7-9 to TRBJ2-3; 8 bases line up with TRBD2. V trimming: 8 bases; J trimming: 0 bases; junction bases outside the gene matches: 7. In germline, CDR1 is SEHNR, CDR2 FQNEAQ (reference sequence). This CDR3 spans 15 amino acids. The CDR3 reads CASATAGGSTDTQYF. CDR3 bases: TGTGCCAGCGCCACCGCGGGGGGAAGCACAGATACGCAGTATTTT.

This clone was seen a handful of times. The V and J genes are TRBV6-5 and TRBJ1-1, with a weak D call TRBD1 (5 bases). V lost 6 bases and J lost 11, with 16 bases in between. CDR1 and CDR2 from the germline V gene are MNHEY and SVGAGI. This CDR3 region has 12 residues. The CDR3 is CASRSGGRAAFF. CDR3 DNA sequence: TGTGCCAGCAGATCCGGGGGGAGGGCGGCTTTCTTT.

V and J are TRBV27 and TRBJ2-7, with TRBD1 matching 11 bases. After removal of 4 bases from V and 5 bases from J, the junction contained 7 bases not matched to a gene. The V gene's germline CDR1 is MNHEY and CDR2 SMNVEV (reference sequence). The CDR3 extends over 15 amino acids. DNA of the CDR3: TGTGCCAGCAGTTCCTCCGGGACAGGGGGACACGAGCAGTACTTC. Residues: CASSSSGTGGHEQYF.

The J gene is TRBJ1-1, the V gene TRBV30, with a possible D match to TRBD1 (5 bases). V was clipped by 1 base and J by 1 base, with 13 bases between them. This CDR3 is built from 15 residues. Germline V lookup: CDR1 GTSNPN, CDR2 SVGIG (reference sequence). CDR3: CAWSDGGAPNTEAFF. The DNA for the CDR3 is TGTGCCTGGAGTGACGGAGGGGCGCCGAACACTGAAGCTTTCTTT.

This clone has only one observation. The chain employs TRBV24-1 and TRBJ2-1, with 14 positions matching TRBD2. This CDR3 is 20 amino acids long. Looked up from germline, CDR1 is KGHDR and CDR2 is SFDVKD. Trimming removed 4 bases from V and 4 bases from J; junction bases left unmatched: 14. CDR3 nucleotide sequence: TGTGCCACCAGTGACGCGACAGGCCGACTAGCGGGAGGGCCGTACAATGAGCAGTTCTTC. Its translation is CATSDATGRLAGGPYNEQFF.

The chain is built from TRBV5-4 and TRBJ2-5; 7 nucleotides match TRBD1. The CDR3 length is 14 residues. With V trimmed by 2 bases and J by 3 bases, 4 bases remained unmatched. Germline CDR1 SGHNT, CDR2 YYREEE (reference sequence). This chain's CDR3 is CASSLWTGKETQYF. DNA for the CDR3: TGTGCCAGCAGCTTATGGACAGGCAAAGAGACCCAGTACTTC. The full variable domain, rest sourced from reference TRBV5-4 and TRBJ2-5, is ETGVTQSPTHLIKTRGQQVTLRCSSQSGHNTVSWYQQALGQGPQFIFQYYREEENGRGNFPPRFSGLQFPNYSSELNVNALELDDSALYLCASSLWTGKETQYFGPGTRLLVL.

This chain uses TRBV19 with TRBJ2-1; the D gene is possibly TRBD2 (6 bases). The V end was cut by 5 bases, the J end by 5 bases, with 25 bases between. Germline assignment: CDR1 LNHDA and CDR2 SQIVND (reference sequence). The CDR3 has 18 amino acids. DNA for the CDR3: TGTGCCAGTAGTCCCGATCGCGGGTGGCTAGCGCCCAACAATGAGCAGTTCTTC. Amino acids: CASSPDRGWLAPNNEQFF. Full variable domain (outside the CDR3, taken from reference TRBV19 and TRBJ2-1): DGGITQSPKYLFRKEGQNVTLSCEQNLNHDAMYWYRQDPGQGLRLIYYSQIVNDFQKGDIAEGYSVSREKKESFPLTVTSAQKNPTAFYLCASSPDRGWLAPNNEQFFGPGTRLTVL.

The chain is built from TRBV5-5 and TRBJ2-3; D unclear. In germline, CDR1 is SGHKS, CDR2 YYEKEE (reference sequence). The CDR3 extends over 15 amino acids. The V end lost 0 bases, the J end lost 5 bases, and 13 bases lay between the germline ends. DNA of the CDR3: TGTGCCAGCAGCTTGGATCCCCTACCCGAAGATACGCAGTATTTT. It yields the protein CASSLDPLPEDTQYF.

This clone was detected only once. This sequence joins TRBV9 and TRBJ2-7; possibly TRBD2 for D (6 bases). Germline lookup yields CDR1 SGDLS and CDR2 YYNGEE. The V and J ends lost 0 bases and 4 bases respectively, with 14 bases between them. The CDR3 totals 15 residues. CDR3 residues: CASSVGPNGGYEQYF. CDR3 in DNA: TGTGCCAGCAGCGTAGGACCTAATGGGGGGTACGAGCAGTACTTC. Full variable domain (remainder filled in from reference TRBV9 and TRBJ2-7): DSGVTQTPKHLITATGQRVTLRCSPRSGDLSVYWYQQSLDQGLQFLIQYYNGEERAKGNILERFSAQQFPDLHSELNLSSLELGDSALYFCASSVGPNGGYEQYFGPGTRLTVT.

CDR3 nucleotides: TGTGCCAGCACCGAGGTGGTGCCTTTCCAAGAGACCCAGTACTTC. It codes for CASTEVVPFQETQYF. The rearrangement uses TRBV6-5 and TRBJ2-5; no clear D gene. The CDR3 is 15 amino acids. Germline CDR1 reads MNHEY; CDR2 reads SVGAGI. Trimming took off 7 bases at V and 1 base at J, with 16 bases between the two ends.

CDR3 coding DNA: TGTGCCAGCAGCTTCTCTAGATCTGGCGTCCCGATTACAGATACGCAGTATTTT. It translates to CASSFSRSGVPITDTQYF. The gene calls are TRBV13 and TRBJ2-3; D ambiguous. The CDR3 spans 18 residues. V lost 3 bases, J lost 3 bases, and 22 bases lay in between. Germline assignment: CDR1 PRHDT and CDR2 FYEKMQ (reference sequence). The entire variable domain, with the rest obtained from reference TRBV13 and TRBJ2-3, is as follows: AAGVIQSPRHLIKEKRETATLKCYPIPRHDTVYWYQQGPGQDPQFLISFYEKMQSDKGSIPDRFSAQQFSDYHSELNMSSLELGDSALYFCASSFSRSGVPITDTQYFGPGTRLTVL.

The chain recombines TRBV28 with TRBJ1-4; D is unclear. CDR3 length: 15 amino acids. The germline V gene encodes CDR1 MDHEN and CDR2 SYDVKM. V lost 6 bases and J lost 8, with 19 bases in between. The CDR3 DNA reads as TGTGCCAGCAGCCCAGAATTGGACCGGGAGGAAAAACTGTTTTTT. Translation gives CASSPELDREEKLFF.